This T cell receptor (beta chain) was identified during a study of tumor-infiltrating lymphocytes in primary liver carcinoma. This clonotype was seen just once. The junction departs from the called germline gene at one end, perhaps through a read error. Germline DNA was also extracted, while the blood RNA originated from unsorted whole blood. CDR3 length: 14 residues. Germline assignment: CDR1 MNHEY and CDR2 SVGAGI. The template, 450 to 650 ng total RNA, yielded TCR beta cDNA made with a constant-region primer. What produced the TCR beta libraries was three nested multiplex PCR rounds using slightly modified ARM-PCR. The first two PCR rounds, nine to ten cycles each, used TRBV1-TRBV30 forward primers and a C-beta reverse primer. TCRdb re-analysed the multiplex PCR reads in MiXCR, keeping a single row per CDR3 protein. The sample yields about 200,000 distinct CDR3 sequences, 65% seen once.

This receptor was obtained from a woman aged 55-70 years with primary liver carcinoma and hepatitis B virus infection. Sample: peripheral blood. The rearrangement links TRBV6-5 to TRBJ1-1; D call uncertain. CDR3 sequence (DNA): TGTGCCAGCTTCCACGCAGTGTCTCGCACTGAAACTTTCTTT. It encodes CASFHAVSRTETFF.